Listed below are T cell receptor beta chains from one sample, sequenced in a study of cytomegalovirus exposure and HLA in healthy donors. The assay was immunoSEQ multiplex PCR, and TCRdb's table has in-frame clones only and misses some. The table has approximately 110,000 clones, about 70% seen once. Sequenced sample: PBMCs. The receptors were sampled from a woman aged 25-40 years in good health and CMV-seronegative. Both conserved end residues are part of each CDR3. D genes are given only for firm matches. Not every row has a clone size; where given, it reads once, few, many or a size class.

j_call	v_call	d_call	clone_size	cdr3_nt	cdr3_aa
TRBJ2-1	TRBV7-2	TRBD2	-	TGTGCCAGCAGCTTACAGGGACTAGCGGGGGGGCAGCCCCAGTTCTTC	CASSLQGLAGGQPQFF
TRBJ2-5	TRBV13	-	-	TGTGCCAGCGCACAAACCGGGGGGCCACAGGACTTC	CASAQTGGPQDF
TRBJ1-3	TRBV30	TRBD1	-	TGTGCCTGGAGACAGGGGGAAAACACCATATATTTT	CAWRQGENTIYF
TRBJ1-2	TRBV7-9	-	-	TGTGCCAGCAGCCGCGACACCTATGGCTACACCTTC	CASSRDTYGYTF
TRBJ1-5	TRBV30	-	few	TGTGCCTGGAGTACGCAGGGCAATCAGCCCCAGCATTTT	CAWSTQGNQPQHF
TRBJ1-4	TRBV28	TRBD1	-	TGTGCCAGCATTGAGGGGCGACAGGGCGGGGAAAAACTGTTTTTT	CASIEGRQGGEKLFF
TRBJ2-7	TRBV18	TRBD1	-	TGTGCCAGCTCACTCGCCGGGACAGGGCGCGAGCAGTACTTC	CASSLAGTGREQYF
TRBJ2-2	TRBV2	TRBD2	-	TGTGCCGGCGGGGGGAGTAATCGTGTCACCGGGGAGCTGTTTTTT	CAGGGSNRVTGELFF
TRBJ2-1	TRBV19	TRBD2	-	TGTGCCAGTACCCCTACTAGCGGGTGGACCTACAATGAGCAGTTCTTC	CASTPTSGWTYNEQFF
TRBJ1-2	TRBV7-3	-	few	TGTGCCAGCAGCCCCGACGGGAGCGGCTACTATGGCTACACCTTC	CASSPDGSGYYGYTF
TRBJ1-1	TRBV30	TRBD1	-	TGTGCCGGGGGCCAGGGGGCGAACACTGAAGCTTTCTTT	CAGGQGANTEAFF
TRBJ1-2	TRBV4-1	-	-	TGCGCCAGCAGCCAAGAGGGAGTAGGGGGCTATGGCTACACCTTC	CASSQEGVGGYGYTF
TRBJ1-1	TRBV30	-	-	TGTGCCTGGAGTGTACTAGGGTACACTGAAGCTTTCTTT	CAWSVLGYTEAFF
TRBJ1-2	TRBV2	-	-	TGTGCCAGCAGTGAGGGGGGAGGGCTTGGCTACACCTTC	CASSEGGGLGYTF
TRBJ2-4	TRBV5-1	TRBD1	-	TGCGCCAGCAGCACCGGGGAGACAGGGACCAAAAACATTCAGTACTTC	CASSTGETGTKNIQYF
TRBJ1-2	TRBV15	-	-	TGTGCCACCAGCAGAGACAGGGCGGCCTATGGCTACACCTTC	CATSRDRAAYGYTF
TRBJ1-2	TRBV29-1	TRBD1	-	TGCAGCGTTCTTACCCAGGGGGGCTATGGCTACACCTTC	CSVLTQGGYGYTF
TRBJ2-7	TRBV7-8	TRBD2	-	TGTGCCAGCAGCCCGCTAGCGGGAGCCACCGACGAGCAGTACTTC	CASSPLAGATDEQYF
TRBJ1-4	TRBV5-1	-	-	TGCGCCAGCAGCTTGAGTCAGGGGCTTACGACTAATGAAAAACTGTTTTTT	CASSLSQGLTTNEKLFF
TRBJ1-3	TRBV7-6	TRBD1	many	TGTGCCAGCAGCAAAGGGACAGCCATTTCTGGAAACACCATATATTTT	CASSKGTAISGNTIYF
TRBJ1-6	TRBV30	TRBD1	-	TGTGCCTTCCGGACAGGGGAATCACCCCTCCACTTT	CAFRTGESPLHF
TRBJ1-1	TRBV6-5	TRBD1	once	TGTGCCAGCAGTTACGAAGAGACAGGGACTGAAGCTTTCTTT	CASSYEETGTEAFF
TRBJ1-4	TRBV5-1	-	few	TGCGCCAGCAGCGGGTCCGCCCGAGCGTGGGAAAAACTGTTTTTT	CASSGSARAWEKLFF
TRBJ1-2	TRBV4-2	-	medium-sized	TGTGCCAGCAGCCAGCAGGGTCACGATGGCTACACCTTC	CASSQQGHDGYTF
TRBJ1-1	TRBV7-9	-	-	TGTGCCAGCAGAGGGGTTGGGGGCGGTACTGAAGCTTTCTTT	CASRGVGGGTEAFF
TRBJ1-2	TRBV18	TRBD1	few	TGTGCCAGCTCACCCGACAGGGGCTATGGCTACACCTTC	CASSPDRGYGYTF